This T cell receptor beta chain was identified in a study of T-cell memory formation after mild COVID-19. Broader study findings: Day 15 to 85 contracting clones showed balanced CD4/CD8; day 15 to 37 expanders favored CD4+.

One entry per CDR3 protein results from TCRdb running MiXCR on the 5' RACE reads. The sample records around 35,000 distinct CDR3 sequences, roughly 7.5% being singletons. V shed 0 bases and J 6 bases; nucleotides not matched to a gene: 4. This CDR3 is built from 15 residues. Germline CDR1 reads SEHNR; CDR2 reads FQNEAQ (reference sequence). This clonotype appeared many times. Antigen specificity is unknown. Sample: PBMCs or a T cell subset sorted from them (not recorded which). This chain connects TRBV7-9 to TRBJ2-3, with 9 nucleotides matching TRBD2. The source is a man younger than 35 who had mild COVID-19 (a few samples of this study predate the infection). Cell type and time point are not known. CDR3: CASSLAPSGVDTQYF. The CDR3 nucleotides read TGTGCCAGCAGCTTAGCTCCTAGCGGGGTTGATACGCAGTATTTT.